Listed below are T cell receptor beta chains from one sample, sequenced in a study of cytomegalovirus exposure and HLA in healthy donors. Method: immunoSEQ multiplex PCR; TCRdb's copy keeps in-frame clones and lacks some. Of fewer than 130,000 clones listed, about 80% are singletons. Sequencing input: PBMCs. Every receptor here comes from a woman between 35 and 50 years old in good health and CMV-seronegative. Each CDR3 is given with its conserved first and last residue. A D gene is named only where the DNA matches it firmly. Size values are once, few and many counts, or a class for expanded clones, and some rows have none.

abundance,j_gene,d_gene,v_gene,CDR3nt,CDR3aa
once,TRBJ1-6,.,TRBV30,TGTGCCTGGAGTCAGGGAACTAATTCACCCCTCCACTTT,CAWSQGTNSPLHF
.,TRBJ1-5,.,TRBV2,TGTGCCAGCAGTGAGACTTCGACCTGGCGGCATCAGCCCCAGCATTTT,CASSETSTWRHQPQHF
.,TRBJ1-1,TRBD1,TRBV6-6,TGTGCCACCAAACTCGGACAGGGCCGGACAGAGGGAGCTTTCTTT,CATKLGQGRTEGAFF
.,TRBJ2-7,.,TRBV28,TGTGCCAGCAGCGTCTACGAGCAGTACTTC,CASSVYEQYF
.,TRBJ2-7,TRBD1,TRBV5-5,TGTGCCAGCAGCTTCGCCCTAGGGACAGGGGGCTACGAGCAGTACTTC,CASSFALGTGGYEQYF
.,TRBJ1-6,TRBD1,TRBV7-2,TGTGCCAGCAGCTTAGAGCGGGGACAGGGCTTGTCACCCCTCCACTTT,CASSLERGQGLSPLHF
.,TRBJ2-5,.,TRBV7-2,TGTGCCAGCAGCGAAAACACAGGGACCCAAGAGACCCAGTACTTC,CASSENTGTQETQYF
.,TRBJ1-1,.,TRBV9,TGTGCCAGCAGCGTAGGCAGGGCTACATCTACTTACGCTGAGGCTTTCTTT,CASSVGRATSTYAEAFF
.,TRBJ1-6,.,TRBV7-8,TGTGCCAGCAGCTCCGGGGGTGCACCCCTCCACTTT,CASSSGGAPLHF
.,TRBJ2-1,.,TRBV10-3,TGTGCCATCAGTGAGAGCAGGGGTACCTACAATGAGCAGTTCTTC,CAISESRGTYNEQFF
once,TRBJ2-5,TRBD1,TRBV6-5,TGTGCCAGCAGCTGGGGACAGGGAGAGACCCAGTACTTC,CASSWGQGETQYF
.,TRBJ1-4,.,TRBV5-6,TGTGCCAGCAGCTTTTATAATGAAAAACTGTTTTTT,CASSFYNEKLFF
.,TRBJ1-1,TRBD1,TRBV19,TGTGCCAGTACCTCGGACAGGGCCTCTGAAGCTTTCTTT,CASTSDRASEAFF
.,TRBJ1-2,TRBD1,TRBV10-3,TGTGCCATCAGTGAGTCAGGGACAGGGATCTATGGCTACACCTTC,CAISESGTGIYGYTF
once,TRBJ1-2,.,TRBV7-2,TGTGCCAGCAGCTTAGATGGCAGGGCTGACTATGGCTACACCTTC,CASSLDGRADYGYTF